This T cell receptor beta chain was recovered during a study of T-cell memory formation after mild COVID-19. Regarding the study as a whole: That cross-reactive memory joined was suggested by some responding clones appearing in pre-infection memory.

TCRdb re-analysed the 5' RACE reads in MiXCR, keeping a single row per CDR3 protein. The table includes hundreds of thousands of distinct CDR3 sequences, over 7% detected once. V shed 3 bases and J shed 5 bases, with 9 bases lying between them. The CDR3 runs to 12 residues. The germline CDR1 and CDR2 sequences are SGHRS and YFSETQ. This clonotype turned up a few times. The antigen is undetermined. The chain uses TRBV5-1 and TRBJ2-7, with D maybe TRBD1 (5 bases). The material sequenced was PBMCs or a T cell subset sorted from them (not recorded which). This TCR was sampled from a man between 18 and 35 years old who had mild COVID-19 (a few samples of this study predate the infection). Cell type and time point are not known. The DNA of the CDR3 is TGCGCCAGCAGCTCCAGGGTCCACGAGCAGTACGTC. It specifies CASSSRVHEQYV.